This T cell receptor (beta chain) stems from a study of T cell repertoires in cytomegalovirus infection. Looking at the study overall: CMV epitopes that were recently identified and HLA-C-restricted were used alongside well-studied HLA-B-restricted ones. Based on public TCR beta signatures, there were indications of CMV infection and of a matching HLA type. Broader study findings: Across the ex vivo response, the dominant clonotypes were HLA-C-restricted CMV-specific TCR beta clonotypes.

TCRdb reprocessed the reads with MiXCR, giving one entry per CDR3 protein. The repertoire holds about 890,000 distinct CDR3 sequences, with 30% to 40% as singletons. J lost 6 bases, V lost 3 bases, and 0 bases had no gene match. This CDR3 has 14 residues. The germline CDR1 and CDR2 sequences are MNHEY and SMNVEV (reference sequence). This clonotype was seen only a few times. Its antigen is not known. This receptor was obtained from a human donor in good health (CMV status not recorded). Some clones in this sample may be carry-over from other donors' samples. This chain links TRBV27 with TRBJ2-1; TRBD2 aligns across 12 bases. Sequencing was performed on cultured CD8+ T cells from PBMCs, taken from culture after CMV antigen stimulation. This CDR3 is CASSLTSGSNEQFF. The DNA of the CDR3 is TGTGCCAGCAGTTTGACTAGCGGGAGCAATGAGCAGTTCTTC.